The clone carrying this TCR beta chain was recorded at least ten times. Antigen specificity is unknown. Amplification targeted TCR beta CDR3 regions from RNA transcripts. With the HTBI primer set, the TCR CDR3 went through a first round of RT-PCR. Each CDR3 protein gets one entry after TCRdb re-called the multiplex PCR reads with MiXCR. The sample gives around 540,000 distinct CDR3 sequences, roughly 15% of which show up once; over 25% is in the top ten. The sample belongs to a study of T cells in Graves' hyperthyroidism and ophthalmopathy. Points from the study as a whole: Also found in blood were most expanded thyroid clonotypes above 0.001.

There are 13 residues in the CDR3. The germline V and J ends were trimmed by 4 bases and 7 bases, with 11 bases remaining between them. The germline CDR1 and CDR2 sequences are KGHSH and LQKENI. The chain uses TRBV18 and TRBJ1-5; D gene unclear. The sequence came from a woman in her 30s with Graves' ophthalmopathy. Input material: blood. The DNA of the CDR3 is TGTGCCAGCTCACAGTCCGTTAGCCAGCCCCAGCATTTT. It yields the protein CASSQSVSQPQHF. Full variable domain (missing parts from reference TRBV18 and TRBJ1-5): NAGVMQNPRHLVRRRGQEARLRCSPMKGHSHVYWYRQLPEEGLKFMVYLQKENIIDESGMPKERFSAEFPKEGPSILRIQQVVRGDSAAYFCASSQSVSQPQHFGDGTRLSIL.